Listed here are 30 T cell receptor beta chains from one sample, sequenced in a study of follicular helper T cells after annual influenza vaccination. The time point denotes: 2014-2015 season, pre-vaccination. The protocol was immunoSEQ multiplex PCR, while the TCRdb copy is restricted to in-frame clones and leaves out a portion. Seen here are under 9,500 clones, roughly 80% observed once, and the top ten hold 2.5% to 3.5%. The sequenced sample was CXCR5+ CD38- circulating T follicular helper cells from blood, obtained on the day of influenza vaccination. As to subset: circulating Tfh, non-naive CD4+CXCR5+PD-1+ (ICOS+CD38+ or ICOS-CD38-). The receptors originated from an adult who received the influenza vaccine.

Concerning this clone: One junction end does not reproduce the germline sequence, and a read error may be involved. The rearrangement uses TRBV7-7 and TRBJ2-3; D ambiguous. The CDR3 has 13 residues. CDR1 and CDR2 (germline): SSHAT, FNYEAQ (reference sequence). The CDR3 nucleotides read TGTGCTAGCAGCCTAGACAGCACAGATACGCAGTATTTT. This encodes CASSLDSTDTQYF.

The chain's CDR3 is CASRYTDTQYF. In DNA form, the CDR3 reads TGTGCCAGCAGGTACACAGATACGCAGTATTTT. The gene calls are TRBV2 and TRBJ2-3; D ambiguous. Germline values: CDR1 SNHLY, CDR2 FYNNEI. This CDR3 comprises 11 residues. Trimming removed 6 bases from V and 2 bases from J, with 3 bases in between.

Details on this clone: Mismatch with germline at one junction end may stem from a read error. J is TRBJ2-3 and V is TRBV7-2; tentatively, D is TRBD2 (6 bases). This CDR3 is 17 amino acids long. Germline V CDR1 and CDR2: SGHTA, FQGNSA. CDR3 bases: TGTGCCAGCAGCGTCTACGCTAGCTCCACTAGCACAGTTACGCAGTATTTT. Protein product: CASSVYASSTSTVTQYF.

The chain links TRBV6-6 to TRBJ2-2, with 9 bases aligning to TRBD2. The V gene's germline CDR1 is MNHNY and CDR2 SVGAGI (reference sequence). V dropped 11 bases and J dropped 1; count of bases not matched to a gene: 5. The CDR3 runs 14 residues. CDR3 bases: TGTGCCGGAACTAGCGGGCTGAACACCGGGGAGCTGTTTTTT. Translating it yields CAGTSGLNTGELFF.

V and J are TRBV7-8 and TRBJ1-4; D not certain. The germline V gene has CDR1 SGHVS and CDR2 FQNEAQ. With 4 bases removed from V and 6 bases from J, the gap between germline ends came to 15 bases. This CDR3 region has 15 residues. The CDR3 DNA follows: TGTGCCAGCAGCTCCCGGGTGACGACTCATGAAAAACTGTTTTTT. Translating gives CASSSRVTTHEKLFF.

The V gene is TRBV6-5, the J gene TRBJ2-3; D is uncertain. In germline, CDR1 is MNHEY, CDR2 SVGAGI. The ends were cut back, 4 bases at V and 2 bases at J, with 4 bases in the middle. CDR3 length: 12 amino acids. CDR3 nucleotides: TGTGCCAGCAGTTCGGCCACAGATACGCAGTATTTT. Protein sequence: CASSSATDTQYF.

V gene TRBV5-6 combines with J gene TRBJ2-1; D possibly corresponds to TRBD2 (5 bases). Trimming left V 4 bases short and J 2 bases short, with 16 bases between. Germline V lookup: CDR1 SGHDT, CDR2 YYEEEE. The length of the CDR3 is 16 residues. The CDR3: CASSSRGSAAYNEQFF. The CDR3, as DNA: TGTGCCAGCAGCAGCCGGGGTAGCGCTGCCTACAATGAGCAGTTCTTC. Full variable domain (remainder filled in from reference TRBV5-6 and TRBJ2-1): DAGVTQSPTHLIKTRGQQVTLRCSPKSGHDTVSWYQQALGQGPQFIFQYYEEEERQRGNFPDRFSGHQFPNYSSELNVNALLLGDSALYLCASSSRGSAAYNEQFFGPGTRLTVL.

The V and J genes are TRBV6-5 and TRBJ2-3; 7 positions agree with TRBD2. CDR3 length: 16 amino acids. Germline V lookup: CDR1 MNHEY, CDR2 SVGAGI. The V gene end was trimmed by 4 bases and the J gene end by 3 bases; junction bases not matched to a gene: 10. CDR3 coding DNA: TGTGCCAGCAGTTCGGCGTATGGGGGGGTAACAGATACGCAGTATTTT. This translates into CASSSAYGGVTDTQYF.

The chain carries TRBV27 and TRBJ2-3; TRBD1 might be the D (5 bases). V lost 4 bases and J lost 3, with 8 bases in between. The germline V gene has CDR1 MNHEY and CDR2 SMNVEV (reference sequence). The CDR3 is made up of 13 amino acids. The CDR3 sequence: CASSWQGTDTQYF. Here the CDR3 DNA reads TGTGCCAGCAGTTGGCAGGGAACAGATACGCAGTATTTT.

This chain connects TRBV7-3 to TRBJ1-5, with TRBD1 as a possible D gene (5 bases). This CDR3 has 16 amino acids. Germline V gene lookup returns CDR1 SGHTA and CDR2 FQGTGA. Trimming took off 2 bases at V and 5 bases at J, with 16 bases between the two ends. The CDR3 DNA reads as TGTGCCAGCAGCTTAGCTCGGGGGGGAGGTGATCAGCCCCAGCATTTT. The encoded protein is CASSLARGGGDQPQHF.

The chain joins TRBV5-1 to TRBJ2-7; 9 bases match TRBD1. Germline V gene lookup returns CDR1 SGHRS and CDR2 YFSETQ. The V gene end was trimmed by 2 bases and the J gene end by 2 bases; junction bases not matched to a gene: 17. The CDR3 length is 19 residues. CDR3 loop: CASSFRTGTGYGIPYEQYF. The CDR3 DNA reads as TGCGCCAGCAGCTTCCGAACCGGGACAGGGTACGGGATACCCTACGAGCAGTACTTC.

The V call is TRBV11-3, the J call TRBJ2-3; TRBD1 might be the D (5 bases). The germline CDR1 and CDR2 sequences are SGHNT and YENEEA. The V gene lost 5 bases and the J gene lost 6 bases, with 9 bases spanning the gap. This CDR3 contains 12 residues. The CDR3 DNA follows: TGTGCCAGCAGCCAAGGGGTGGATACGCAGTATTTT. It yields the protein CASSQGVDTQYF.

V is TRBV5-1 and J is TRBJ2-3, with TRBD2 matching over 12 bases. The CDR3 sequence is 17 residues long. The germline CDR1 and CDR2 sequences are SGHRS and YFSETQ. The V gene end was trimmed by 3 bases and the J gene end by 0 bases; junction bases not matched to a gene: 5. For the CDR3, the DNA is TGCGCCAGCAGCTCCTACCTAGCGGGGGGGAGCACAGATACGCAGTATTTT. Its translation: CASSSYLAGGSTDTQYF.

The chain combines TRBV28 with TRBJ2-7, with 7 bases identical to TRBD1. Per the germline V gene, CDR1 is MDHEN and CDR2 is SYDVKM. CDR3 length: 15 amino acids. Germline trimming cut 5 bases from V and 4 bases from J; bases unmatched to any gene: 11. The DNA of the CDR3 is TGTGCCAGCAGTACCCGACAGGGTGGTAGTTACGAGCAGTACTTC. Its protein product is CASSTRQGGSYEQYF. Full variable domain (rest looked up from reference TRBV28 and TRBJ2-7): DVKVTQSSRYLVKRTGEKVFLECVQDMDHENMFWYRQDPGLGLRLIYFSYDVKMKEKGDIPEGYSVSREKKERFSLILESASTNQTSMYLCASSTRQGGSYEQYFGPGTRLTVT.

Comments on this clone: Other DNA sequences of this sample code for an identical CDR3. V is TRBV6-1 and J is TRBJ2-6; D remains unclear. Germline V lookup: CDR1 MNHNS, CDR2 SASEGT. The CDR3 spans 15 residues. V was trimmed by 7 bases and J by 4 bases, leaving 14 bases between them. CDR3 DNA sequence: TGTGCCAGCAACCCCAAAGGGCCCGGGGCCAACGTCCTGACTTTC. This gives the protein CASNPKGPGANVLTF.

This chain's CDR3 is CASSQVRTATNEKLFF. The CDR3 bases are TGCGCCAGCAGCCAAGTCAGGACAGCAACTAATGAAAAACTGTTTTTT. J is TRBJ1-4 and V is TRBV4-3, with D maybe TRBD1 (6 bases). Germline CDR1 is LGHNA and CDR2 is YSLEER. The CDR3 is 16 residues long. V lost 1 base, J lost 0 bases, and 9 bases lay in between.

The chain recombines TRBV2 with TRBJ2-3; unclear D gene. The CDR3 is 15 residues long. The V end lost 1 base, the J end lost 4 bases, and 12 bases lay between the germline ends. Germline CDR1 SNHLY, CDR2 FYNNEI. The CDR3 spells CASSEGTLGPDTQYF. DNA for the CDR3: TGTGCCAGCAGTGAAGGTACCCTGGGCCCAGATACGCAGTATTTT.

The chain employs TRBV7-8 and TRBJ1-5, with D possibly being TRBD1 (5 bases). The CDR3 sequence is 15 residues long. In germline, CDR1 is SGHVS, CDR2 FQNEAQ. V dropped 5 bases and J dropped 0 bases, with 11 bases sitting between them. The CDR3: CASSLQGYSNQPQHF. CDR3 nucleotides: TGTGCCAGCAGCCTCCAGGGATATAGCAATCAGCCCCAGCATTTT.

The CDR3 DNA follows: TGTGCCAGCAGTGAATCGGACAGGGAAAACACCATATATTTT. It is translated as CASSESDRENTIYF. The gene calls are TRBV28 and TRBJ1-3; 8 bases map to TRBD1. Germline lookup yields CDR1 MDHEN and CDR2 SYDVKM. The CDR3 extends over 14 amino acids. After removal of 5 bases from V and 6 bases from J, the junction contained 6 bases not matched to a gene.

The rearrangement links TRBV7-9 to TRBJ1-5, with unresolved D. Trimming left V 5 bases short and J 3 bases short, with 14 bases between. CDR1 SEHNR and CDR2 FQNEAQ come from the germline V gene (reference sequence). The CDR3 consists of 15 residues. The CDR3 region has the DNA TGTGCCAGCAGCGCGGACGGACGGGACAATCAGCCCCAGCATTTT. Translated: CASSADGRDNQPQHF.

This clone was found a few times. CDR3 DNA sequence: TGTGCCAGCAGCTTAGTTACACAGGGAGGAAACACCATATATTTT. Translating gives CASSLVTQGGNTIYF. This chain joins TRBV7-2 and TRBJ1-3; D is possibly TRBD1 (6 bases). The length of the CDR3 is 15 residues. V lost 1 base, J lost 4 bases, and 11 bases lay in between. Germline V gene sequence: CDR1 SGHTA, CDR2 FQGNSA. Full variable domain (rest looked up from reference TRBV7-2 and TRBJ1-3): GAGVSQSPSNKVTEKGKDVELRCDPISGHTALYWYRQSLGQGLEFLIYFQGNSAPDKSGLPSDRFSAERTGGSVSTLTIQRTQQEDSAVYLCASSLVTQGGNTIYFGEGSWLTVV.

This chain joins TRBV5-1 and TRBJ2-7, with 10 bases matching TRBD1. Trimming at V came to 3 bases and at J to 2 bases, leaving 8 bases not matched to a gene. This CDR3 has 16 residues. The germline V gene encodes CDR1 SGHRS and CDR2 YFSETQ. CDR3 in amino acids: CASSSQTGGATYEQYF. Written as DNA, the CDR3 is TGCGCCAGCAGCTCTCAGACAGGGGGCGCGACCTACGAGCAGTACTTC.

V is TRBV2 and J is TRBJ2-3; TRBD2 aligns across 12 bases. Germline CDR1 SNHLY, CDR2 FYNNEI. The CDR3 spans 16 residues. The J segment lost 6 bases and the V segment lost 4 bases, leaving 8 bases of the junction unmatched. CDR3 loop: CASSGLAGAGTDTQYF. The DNA of the CDR3 is TGTGCCAGCAGTGGACTAGCGGGGGCCGGGACGGATACGCAGTATTTT.

The chain's CDR3 is CASSEAPAGAPAYNEQFF. The CDR3 region has the DNA TGTGCCAGCAGTGAAGCGCCGGCGGGAGCCCCCGCATACAATGAGCAGTTCTTC. The J gene is TRBJ2-1, the V gene TRBV6-1; 7 bases are a match to TRBD2. CDR3 length: 18 residues. The ends lost 0 bases at V and 4 bases at J; junction bases unmatched: 12. The germline V gene encodes CDR1 MNHNS and CDR2 SASEGT.

A single count supports this clone. The chain links TRBV6-6 to TRBJ1-2; no clear D. This CDR3 is 11 amino acids long. CDR1 is MNHNY and CDR2 is SVGAGI in the germline V gene (reference sequence). V shed 5 bases and J shed 7 bases, with 8 bases lying between them. CDR3: CASSQTAGYTF. DNA for the CDR3: TGTGCCAGCAGTCAAACAGCTGGCTACACCTTC.

To note about this clone: Other nucleotide sequences from this sample produce the same CDR3. This rearrangement joins TRBV6-1 to TRBJ2-5; D is unresolved. Per germline, CDR1 MNHNS and CDR2 SASEGT. V shed 6 bases and J shed 5 bases, with 16 bases lying between them. The CDR3 covers 14 residues. CDR3 in DNA: TGTGCCAGCAGCCCCAGATCTAGTGGGGAGACCCAGTACTTC. It encodes CASSPRSSGETQYF.

The J gene is TRBJ1-6, the V gene TRBV19, with no clear D. The CDR3 has 15 residues. From germline, CDR1 is LNHDA and CDR2 SQIVND (reference sequence). V lost 7 bases, J lost 5 bases, and 15 bases lay in between. CDR3 protein: CASNRIGRDNSPLHF. The CDR3 region has the DNA TGTGCCAGTAACCGCATCGGAAGGGATAATTCACCCCTCCACTTT.

The chain uses TRBV6-1 and TRBJ1-1, with a tentative D call TRBD1 (5 bases). Germline lookup yields CDR1 MNHNS and CDR2 SASEGT. The CDR3 has 14 amino acids. The V end lost 4 bases, the J end lost 3 bases, and 12 bases lay between the germline ends. The chain's CDR3 is CASSVAGGDTEAFF. For the CDR3, the DNA is TGTGCCAGCAGTGTGGCAGGAGGGGACACTGAAGCTTTCTTT.

The V and J genes are TRBV7-9 and TRBJ1-2; D gene unclear. Trimming removed 5 bases at V and 4 bases at J, with 11 bases between. The CDR3 length is 13 residues. Germline V CDR1 and CDR2: SEHNR, FQNEAQ (reference sequence). The CDR3 DNA is TGTGCCAGCAGCATTACAGAGACCTATGGCTACACCTTC. Its translation is CASSITETYGYTF.

This clone was counted between two and nine times. The chain recombines TRBV2 with TRBJ2-1, with 10 bases identical to TRBD1. This CDR3 region has 14 residues. Germline V gives CDR1 SNHLY, CDR2 FYNNEI. After removal of 5 bases from V and 6 bases from J, the junction contained 4 bases not matched to a gene. The CDR3 sequence is CASSRDRGVNEQFF. The CDR3 DNA follows: TGTGCCAGCAGTAGGGACAGGGGAGTCAATGAGCAGTTCTTC. Based on the CDR3 plus reference TRBV2 and TRBJ2-1, the full variable domain is EPEVTQTPSHQVTQMGQEVILRCVPISNHLYFYWYRQILGQKVEFLVSFYNNEISEKSEIFDDQFSVERPDGSNFTLKIRSTKLEDSAMYFCASSRDRGVNEQFFGPGTRLTVL.